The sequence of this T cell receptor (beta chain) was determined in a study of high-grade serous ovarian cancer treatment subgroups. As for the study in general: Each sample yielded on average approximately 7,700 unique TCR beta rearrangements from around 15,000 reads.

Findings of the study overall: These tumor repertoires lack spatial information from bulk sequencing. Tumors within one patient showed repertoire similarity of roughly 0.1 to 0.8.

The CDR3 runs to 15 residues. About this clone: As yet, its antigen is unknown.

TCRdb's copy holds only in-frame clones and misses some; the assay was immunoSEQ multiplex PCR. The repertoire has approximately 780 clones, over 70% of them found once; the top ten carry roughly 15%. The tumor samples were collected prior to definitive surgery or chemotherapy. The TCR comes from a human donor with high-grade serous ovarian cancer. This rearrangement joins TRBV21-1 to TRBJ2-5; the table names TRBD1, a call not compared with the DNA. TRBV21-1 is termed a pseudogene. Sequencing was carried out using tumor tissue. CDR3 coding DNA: TGTGCCAGCAGCAAGACAGGGGGCGGATGGGAGACCCAGTACTTC. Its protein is CASSKTGGGWETQYF.